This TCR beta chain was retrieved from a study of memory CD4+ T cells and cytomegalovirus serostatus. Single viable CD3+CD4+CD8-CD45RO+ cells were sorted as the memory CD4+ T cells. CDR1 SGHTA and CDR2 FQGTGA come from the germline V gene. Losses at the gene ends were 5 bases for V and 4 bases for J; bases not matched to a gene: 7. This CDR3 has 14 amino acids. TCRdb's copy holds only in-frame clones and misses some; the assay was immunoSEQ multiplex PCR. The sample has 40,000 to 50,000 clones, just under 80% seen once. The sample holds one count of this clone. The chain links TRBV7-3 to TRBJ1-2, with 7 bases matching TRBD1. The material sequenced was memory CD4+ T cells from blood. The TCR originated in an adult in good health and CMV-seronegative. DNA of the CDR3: TGTGCCAGCAGCGCCGACAGGGAGGGCTATGGCTACACCTTC. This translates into CASSADREGYGYTF.